One T cell receptor (beta chain) is described in this entry. The specificity of this receptor is unknown. Base qualities are missing; no much larger clone stands one base away. Patients with a history of autoimmune disease or receiving systemic immunosuppression were excluded from the trial. In every dose cohort, peripheral blood was drawn for TCR sequencing at baseline, cycle 4 day 1, and cycle 7 day 1. The samples were drawn from a first-in-human, open-label, multicenter phase I dose-escalation trial of ivuxolimab. Adults with locally advanced or metastatic melanoma, renal cell, hepatocellular, or head and neck squamous cell carcinoma were enrolled in the trial. Before TCR sequencing, CD4+ T cells and CD8+ T cells from peripheral blood were sorted into separate populations. The sample is drawn from a study of OX40 agonist ivuxolimab in advanced cancers. Concerning the study at large: Ivuxolimab, which targeted the costimulatory receptor OX40 (CD134), was an agonistic, fully human IgG2 monoclonal antibody. Intravenous ivuxolimab was administered to patients every 2 weeks at six dose levels: 0.01, 0.1, 0.3, 1.5, 3 and 10 mg/kg. Of the 50 to 55 patients in dose escalation, some 20 had hepatocellular carcinoma, around 15 had melanoma, 9 had renal cell carcinoma and 9 had head and neck cancer. The dose-escalation cohort was 82.7% male with a mean age of around 62 years, ranging from roughly 20 to 80. Prior anti-PD-1, anti-PD-L1 or anti-CTLA-4 therapy was permitted, and checkpoint inhibitors had been received by about 44% of dose-escalation patients. Three dose-escalation patients achieved partial responses, one with hepatocellular carcinoma and two with cutaneous melanoma. The point of sequencing TCRbeta in the periphery was to test whether ivuxolimab changed TCR sequence diversity and drove clonal T-cell expansion. The paper reports the monotherapy dose-escalation portion (N of about 50 patients) of the phase I ivuxolimab trial.

To sequence the TCRbeta CDR3 region, genomic DNA was isolated from the sorted cells. The immunoSEQ Assay was used for sequencing of TCRbeta CDR3 regions. TCRdb took this table from immuneACCESS and kept in-frame rearrangements with V and J called. Such tables lack part of the clones; where checked against another copy, unresolved V genes explain under half of the gap, and the rest is unexplained. The sample table holds roughly 67,000 clones, of which 70% to 90% were seen once. The top ten clonotypes cover about 5% of the sample. The study at large found these results: Low levels of normalized T-cell clonal expansion were also seen in some nonresponding patients. In the 0.1-3.0 mg/kg groups, partial responders were among the patients with the lowest normalized peripheral clonal expansion, particularly in CD8+ T cells. Antigen specificity was not determined for the clonally expanded peripheral T cells. After ivuxolimab, expanded clones were on average more numerous among CD8+ T cells than among CD4+ T cells. At doses of 0.1 to 3.0 mg/kg, clonal expansion of both CD4+ and CD8+ blood T cells was observed from baseline to week 6.

V is pared back by 5 bases and J by 8 bases, with 9 bases lying between the germline termini. The cysteine opens and the phenylalanine closes a CDR3 of 12 amino acids. The sequence is cut down to CDR3 DNA, 36 bases in frame from base 1. CDR1 and CDR2, looked up from the germline V gene (reference sequence), are MNHNY and SVGAGI. This receptor was taken from an adult with an advanced solid tumor such as melanoma, head and neck, liver or kidney cancer. The source material was CD4+ or CD8+ T cells sorted from blood, sampled in a trial of the OX40 agonist ivuxolimab. The sequence joins TRBV6-6 to TRBJ1-4, with an unclear D gene assignment. The CDR3 reads as follows: CASSPQREKLFF. The DNA sequence reads TGTGCCAGCAGTCCCCAGCGCGAAAAACTGTTTTTT.